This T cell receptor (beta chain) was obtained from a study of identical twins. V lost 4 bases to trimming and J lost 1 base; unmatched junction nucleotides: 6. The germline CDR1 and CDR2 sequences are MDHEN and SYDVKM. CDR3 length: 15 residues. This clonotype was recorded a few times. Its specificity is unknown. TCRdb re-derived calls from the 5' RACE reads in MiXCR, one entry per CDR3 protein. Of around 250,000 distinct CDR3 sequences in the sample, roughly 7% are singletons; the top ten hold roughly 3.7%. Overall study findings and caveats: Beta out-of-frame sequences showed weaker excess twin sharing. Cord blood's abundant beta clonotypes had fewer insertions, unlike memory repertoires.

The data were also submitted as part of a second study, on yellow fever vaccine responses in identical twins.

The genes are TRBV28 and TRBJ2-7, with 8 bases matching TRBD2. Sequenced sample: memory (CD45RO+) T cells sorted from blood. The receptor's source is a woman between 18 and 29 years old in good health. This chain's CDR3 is CASSSTGGPSYEQYF. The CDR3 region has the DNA TGTGCCAGCAGTTCGACGGGAGGGCCATCCTACGAGCAGTACTTC.